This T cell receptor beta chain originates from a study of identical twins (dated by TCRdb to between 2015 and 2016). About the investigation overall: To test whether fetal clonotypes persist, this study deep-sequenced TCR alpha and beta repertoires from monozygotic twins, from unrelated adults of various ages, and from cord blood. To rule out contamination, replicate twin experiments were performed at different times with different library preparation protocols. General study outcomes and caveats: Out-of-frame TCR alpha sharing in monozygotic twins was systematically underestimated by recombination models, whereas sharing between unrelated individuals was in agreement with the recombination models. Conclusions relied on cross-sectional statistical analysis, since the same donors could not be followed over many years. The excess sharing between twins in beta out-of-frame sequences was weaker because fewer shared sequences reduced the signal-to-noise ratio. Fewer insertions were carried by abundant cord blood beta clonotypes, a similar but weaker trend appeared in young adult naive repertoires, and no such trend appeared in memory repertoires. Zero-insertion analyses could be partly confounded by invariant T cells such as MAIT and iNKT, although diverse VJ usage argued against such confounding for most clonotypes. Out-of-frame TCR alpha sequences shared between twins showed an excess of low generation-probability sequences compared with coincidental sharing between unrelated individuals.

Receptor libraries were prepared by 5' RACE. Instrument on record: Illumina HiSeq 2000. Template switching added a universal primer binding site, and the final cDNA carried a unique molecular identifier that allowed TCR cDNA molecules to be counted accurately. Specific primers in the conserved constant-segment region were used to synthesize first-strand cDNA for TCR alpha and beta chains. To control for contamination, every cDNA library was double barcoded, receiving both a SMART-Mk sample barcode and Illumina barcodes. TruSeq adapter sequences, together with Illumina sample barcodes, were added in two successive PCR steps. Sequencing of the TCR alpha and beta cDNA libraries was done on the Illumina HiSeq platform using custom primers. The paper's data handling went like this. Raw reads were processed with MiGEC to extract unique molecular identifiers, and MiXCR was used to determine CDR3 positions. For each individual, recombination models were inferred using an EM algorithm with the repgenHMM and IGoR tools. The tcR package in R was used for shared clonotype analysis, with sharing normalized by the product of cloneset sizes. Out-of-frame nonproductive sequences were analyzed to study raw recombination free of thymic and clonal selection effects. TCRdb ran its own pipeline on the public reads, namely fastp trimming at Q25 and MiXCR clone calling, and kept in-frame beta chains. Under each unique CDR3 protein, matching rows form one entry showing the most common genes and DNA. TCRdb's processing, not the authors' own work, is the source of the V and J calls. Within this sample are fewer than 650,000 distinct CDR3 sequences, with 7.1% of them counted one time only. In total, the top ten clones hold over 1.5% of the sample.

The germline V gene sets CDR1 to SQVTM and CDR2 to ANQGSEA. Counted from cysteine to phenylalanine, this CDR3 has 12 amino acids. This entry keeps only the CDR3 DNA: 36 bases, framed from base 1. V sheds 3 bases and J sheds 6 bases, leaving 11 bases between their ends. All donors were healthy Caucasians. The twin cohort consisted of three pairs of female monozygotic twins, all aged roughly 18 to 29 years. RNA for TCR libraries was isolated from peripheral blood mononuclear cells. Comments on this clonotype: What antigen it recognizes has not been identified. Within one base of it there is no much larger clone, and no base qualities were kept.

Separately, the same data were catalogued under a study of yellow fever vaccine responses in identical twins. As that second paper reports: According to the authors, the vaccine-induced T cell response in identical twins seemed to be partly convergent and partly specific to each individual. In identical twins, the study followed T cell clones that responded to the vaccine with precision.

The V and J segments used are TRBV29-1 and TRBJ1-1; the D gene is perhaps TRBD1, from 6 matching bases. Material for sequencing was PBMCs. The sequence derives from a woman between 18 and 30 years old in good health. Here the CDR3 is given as CSVDQGMAEAFF. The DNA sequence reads TGCAGCGTTGACCAGGGGATGGCTGAAGCTTTCTTT.